Listed here are 19 T cell receptor beta chains from one sample, sequenced in a study of control samples from healthy donors and cancer patients. Here immunoSEQ multiplex PCR was the method, and the copy in TCRdb shows in-frame clones only, minus some. This repertoire shows 13,000 to 15,000 clones, approximately 80% found once; its top ten account for over 15%. The material sequenced was formalin-fixed, paraffin-embedded tissue. These receptors all come from a female donor with lung cancer.

This sequence joins TRBV18 and TRBJ2-2, with D uncertain. Per germline, CDR1 KGHSH and CDR2 LQKENI. This CDR3 contains 15 residues. V was cut by 3 bases and J by 1 base, with 9 bases left in between. The CDR3 loop is CASSPRDGNTGELFF. CDR3 in DNA: TGTGCCAGCTCACCTCGAGACGGGAACACCGGGGAGCTGTTTTTT.

The genes are TRBV5-4 and TRBJ2-1; D possibly corresponds to TRBD2 (5 bases). V was pared by 0 bases and J by 2 bases, with 9 bases between. Germline CDR1 and CDR2: SGHNT and YYREEE (reference sequence). The CDR3 has 15 residues. The CDR3 bases are TGTGCCAGCAGCTTGGGGACTCAGACCTACAATGAGCAGTTCTTC. Translation: CASSLGTQTYNEQFF. The full variable domain, rest sourced from reference TRBV5-4 and TRBJ2-1, is ETGVTQSPTHLIKTRGQQVTLRCSSQSGHNTVSWYQQALGQGPQFIFQYYREEENGRGNFPPRFSGLQFPNYSSELNVNALELDDSALYLCASSLGTQTYNEQFFGPGTRLTVL.

The chain combines TRBV13 with TRBJ1-2; possibly TRBD1 for D (5 bases). Germline V CDR1 and CDR2: PRHDT, FYEKMQ (reference sequence). The CDR3 has 15 residues. V lost 0 bases and J lost 9, with 17 bases in between. Here the CDR3 reads CASSLGVRGFSRYTF. The CDR3 DNA reads TGTGCCAGCAGCTTAGGGGTGCGGGGGTTCTCGCGCTACACCTTC.

The V call is TRBV7-2, the J call TRBJ2-1; D not resolved. This CDR3 is 13 amino acids long. Deletions cut 3 bases from V and 4 bases from J, with 7 bases between. Germline V gene lookup returns CDR1 SGHTA and CDR2 FQGNSA. The CDR3 DNA is TGTGCCAGCAGCTTCAGGCCGTACAATGAGCAGTTCTTC. It is translated as CASSFRPYNEQFF.

The chain is built from TRBV7-9 and TRBJ1-3; 11 nucleotides line up with TRBD1. The CDR3 loop spans 19 amino acids. The trim removed 4 bases at V and 4 bases at J, leaving 15 bases unmatched. The germline CDR1 and CDR2 sequences are SEHNR and FQNEAQ (reference sequence). CDR3 DNA: TGTGCCAGCAGCTCCCCGGGGGACAGGGGGGCGCGGAGCGGAAACACCATATATTTT. Protein: CASSSPGDRGARSGNTIYF.

The rearrangement links TRBV4-2 to TRBJ2-6; D is unresolved. The germline gives CDR1 LGHNA, CDR2 YNFKEQ. The CDR3 is 14 residues long. Trimming removed 3 bases from V and 3 bases from J, with 6 bases in between. CDR3: CASSQGNGANVLTF. The CDR3 DNA reads as TGTGCCAGCAGCCAGGGGAATGGGGCCAACGTCCTGACTTTC.

This chain joins TRBV28 and TRBJ2-1; perhaps TRBD1 as D (6 bases). The germline gives CDR1 MDHEN, CDR2 SYDVKM. The length of the CDR3 is 15 residues. The ends were cut back, 5 bases at V and 4 bases at J, with 15 bases in the middle. In DNA form, the CDR3 reads TGTGCCAGCAGTCTCGATCAGGACAGTTACAATGAGCAGTTCTTC. Protein product: CASSLDQDSYNEQFF. The variable domain in full, completed from reference TRBV28 and TRBJ2-1, reads DVKVTQSSRYLVKRTGEKVFLECVQDMDHENMFWYRQDPGLGLRLIYFSYDVKMKEKGDIPEGYSVSREKKERFSLILESASTNQTSMYLCASSLDQDSYNEQFFGPGTRLTVL.

The chain recombines TRBV5-4 with TRBJ2-5, with D possibly being TRBD1 or TRBD2 (6 bases each). The CDR3 is 15 residues long. Germline CDR1 reads SGHNT; CDR2 reads YYREEE (reference sequence). V was pared by 4 bases and J by 5 bases, with 18 bases between. The CDR3 DNA reads TGTGCCAGCAGCGTGGGGGGCGTTCGGGTGGAGACCCAGTACTTC. As protein: CASSVGGVRVETQYF.

This sequence joins TRBV18 and TRBJ2-5; no definite D call. The CDR3 consists of 11 residues. V gave up 3 bases and J gave up 5 bases, with 4 bases separating them. Germline CDR1 KGHSH, CDR2 LQKENI. The CDR3 spells CASSPGETQYF. For the CDR3, the DNA is TGTGCCAGCTCACCGGGGGAGACCCAGTACTTC.

V and J are TRBV19 and TRBJ2-7; D is unresolved. V was trimmed by 4 bases and J by 3 bases, leaving 10 bases between them. Germline CDR1 is LNHDA and CDR2 is SQIVND (reference sequence). This CDR3 is built from 13 residues. The CDR3 loop is CASSRLNFYEQYF. The CDR3 region has the DNA TGTGCCAGTAGTAGACTCAACTTCTACGAGCAGTACTTC.

This clone was seen a handful of times. The chain employs TRBV10-3 and TRBJ2-1, with 7 bases identical to TRBD2. Germline V CDR1 and CDR2: ENHRY, SYGVKD. The trim removed 2 bases at V and 3 bases at J, leaving 4 bases unmatched. The CDR3 has 15 amino acids. In nucleotides, the CDR3 is TGTGCCATCAGTGAGGAGGCTAGCGGCTACAATGAGCAGTTCTTC. Protein: CAISEEASGYNEQFF.

The chain uses TRBV9 and TRBJ2-7; D perhaps matches TRBD2 (6 bases). With 3 bases removed from V and 7 bases from J, the gap between germline ends came to 17 bases. The CDR3 loop spans 14 amino acids. Germline V CDR1 and CDR2: SGDLS, YYNGEE. The CDR3 here is CASSEMGGVGEQYF. In nucleotides, the CDR3 is TGTGCCAGCAGCGAGATGGGAGGTGTCGGGGAGCAGTACTTC.

The V and J genes are TRBV5-6 and TRBJ2-1; the match to TRBD1 covers 8 bases. The CDR3 has 15 amino acids. Germline assignment: CDR1 SGHDT and CDR2 YYEEEE. The trim removed 5 bases at V and 5 bases at J, leaving 9 bases unmatched. The CDR3 spells CASRLLGQGNNEQFF. The CDR3 bases are TGTGCCAGCAGGCTACTAGGACAGGGAAACAATGAGCAGTTCTTC.

The chain couples TRBV4-2 to TRBJ1-1; perhaps TRBD1 as D (6 bases). The germline V and J ends were trimmed by 0 bases and 5 bases, with 16 bases remaining between them. The CDR3 has 16 residues. The germline CDR1 and CDR2 sequences are LGHNA and YNFKEQ. In DNA form, the CDR3 reads TGTGCCAGCAGCCAAGATTGGTCGAGGGGGTGGACTGAAGCTTTCTTT. This translates into CASSQDWSRGWTEAFF.

This clone was detected once. The rearrangement links TRBV5-1 to TRBJ1-5; TRBD1 agrees at 9 bases. V lost 0 bases to trimming and J lost 4 bases; unmatched junction nucleotides: 5. Germline V lookup: CDR1 SGHRS, CDR2 YFSETQ. There are 16 residues in the CDR3. The CDR3 DNA is TGCGCCAGCAGCTTGGGAGCGACAGGGGGGAATCAGCCCCAGCATTTT. Its protein product is CASSLGATGGNQPQHF.

V is TRBV5-4 and J is TRBJ2-1; 12 positions agree with TRBD2. This CDR3 is built from 15 residues. The V gene's germline CDR1 is SGHNT and CDR2 YYREEE (reference sequence). The junction had 3 bases not matched to a gene; V was cut back by 4 bases and J by 4 bases. This CDR3 reads CASSKTSGGYNEQFF. DNA of the CDR3: TGTGCCAGCAGCAAGACTAGCGGGGGTTACAATGAGCAGTTCTTC.

V is TRBV19 and J is TRBJ1-4; 10 positions match TRBD1. Germline CDR1 and CDR2: LNHDA and SQIVND (reference sequence). The CDR3 extends over 14 amino acids. With V trimmed by 4 bases and J by 8 bases, 4 bases remained unmatched. The CDR3 sequence: CASSTGQGGEKLFF. The CDR3 nucleotides are TGTGCCAGTAGTACCGGACAGGGGGGCGAAAAACTGTTTTTT.

The rearrangement joins TRBV7-2 to TRBJ2-2; D gene unclear. V was pared by 0 bases and J by 3 bases, with 8 bases between. Germline V gene sequence: CDR1 SGHTA, CDR2 FQGNSA. CDR3 size: 15 residues. CDR3 sequence (DNA): TGTGCCAGCAGCTTAGCGCGAAGCGACACCGGGGAGCTGTTTTTT. It translates to CASSLARSDTGELFF.

This clone has only one observation. The V and J genes are TRBV6-6 and TRBJ2-7, with 8 bases lining up with TRBD2. Germline values: CDR1 MNHNY, CDR2 SVGAGI (reference sequence). V was clipped by 7 bases and J by 2 bases; unmatched bases: 7. This CDR3 contains 14 residues. CDR3 amino acids: CASKPAGEAYEQYF. The CDR3 nucleotides read TGTGCCAGCAAACCAGCGGGGGAGGCCTACGAGCAGTACTTC.